This TCR beta chain came from a study of fetal regulatory T cell absence and autoimmunity. The study, taken as a whole, reports: Pancreas TCRs were oligoclonally enriched versus cord blood, some clones over 85-fold. In IPEX syndrome, oligoclonal enrichment was read as supporting prenatal antigen-driven autoimmunity in the pancreas. TRB gene family usage was broadly similar in cord blood and pancreas.

Libraries were prepared by immunoSEQ multiplex PCR; TCRdb keeps only in-frame clonotypes and omits some of them. The sample has some 87,000 clones; approximately 79% are singletons. This clone has only a few counts. Its specificity is unknown. CDR1 DFQATT and CDR2 SNEGSKA come from the germline V gene (reference sequence). V lost 3 bases, J lost 9 bases, and 9 bases lay in between. The CDR3 length is 10 residues. The rearrangement uses TRBV20-1 and TRBJ2-7; D gene uncertain. Sequencing was carried out using pancreas tissue. This TCR was sampled from a male donor with IPEX syndrome. The CDR3 loop is CSASGPPQYF. The CDR3 DNA reads as TGCAGTGCTAGTGGGCCACCGCAGTACTTC.